These 18 T cell receptor beta chains came from one sample sequenced in a study of blood T cell repertoires in COVID-19. Sequenced by immunoSEQ multiplex PCR; TCRdb stores in-frame clones only, minus some. The table records about 180,000 clones, about 85% of them present only once. Material: peripheral blood. Source of these receptors: a woman aged 30 to 39 with active or convalescent COVID-19.

V gene TRBV6-6 combines with J gene TRBJ1-5, with D possibly being TRBD1 (5 bases). CDR3 length: 14 amino acids. Germline V gene data show CDR1 as MNHNY and CDR2 as SVGAGI (reference sequence). V was pared by 7 bases and J by 6 bases, with 16 bases between. CDR3 sequence (DNA): TGTGCCAGCACCCCAGGCAGGGAAGGTCAGCCCCAGCATTTT. Its protein product is CASTPGREGQPQHF.

The chain combines TRBV6-5 with TRBJ2-5, with D perhaps TRBD1 (5 bases). Germline V gene data show CDR1 as MNHEY and CDR2 as SVGAGI. The CDR3 is made up of 13 amino acids. V was cut by 0 bases and J by 5 bases, with 7 bases left in between. The CDR3 DNA is TGTGCCAGCAGTTACTCCTACAGGGAGACCCAGTACTTC. The encoded protein is CASSYSYRETQYF.

This chain links TRBV30 with TRBJ2-3, with D possibly TRBD2 on 5 matching bases. The CDR3 extends over 15 amino acids. Per germline, CDR1 GTSNPN and CDR2 SVGIG (reference sequence). The V gene lost 0 bases and the J gene lost 1 base, with 11 bases spanning the gap. CDR3 nucleotides: TGTGCCTGGAGTGTAGGCCGGGGTGGCACAGATACGCAGTATTTT. Protein: CAWSVGRGGTDTQYF.

This chain links TRBV10-3 with TRBJ1-1; TRBD1 is a possible D gene (5 bases). V was pared by 4 bases and J by 5 bases, with 11 bases between. The CDR3 loop spans 13 amino acids. Germline V CDR1 and CDR2: ENHRY, SYGVKD. The chain's CDR3 is CAISAREGTEAFF. The CDR3 DNA sequence: TGTGCCATCAGTGCCAGGGAAGGTACTGAAGCTTTCTTT.

This rearrangement joins TRBV24-1 to TRBJ1-1; D remains ambiguous. Looked up from germline, CDR1 is KGHDR and CDR2 is SFDVKD. V dropped 8 bases and J dropped 0 bases, with 9 bases sitting between them. The CDR3 extends over 13 amino acids. In nucleotides, the CDR3 is TGTGCCACCACCGCGGGTATGAACACTGAAGCTTTCTTT. Its translation: CATTAGMNTEAFF.

V gene TRBV11-3 combines with J gene TRBJ1-6, with D tentatively TRBD1 (6 bases). Germline V gives CDR1 SGHNT, CDR2 YENEEA. Trimming shortened V by 5 bases and J by 0 bases, and 11 bases separated the two germline ends. This CDR3 has 16 residues. CDR3 bases: TGTGCCAGCAGCCAGACAGGAAGCTCCTATAATTCACCCCTCCACTTT. This codes for CASSQTGSSYNSPLHF.

The chain combines TRBV19 with TRBJ1-5; D remains ambiguous. Trimming left V 5 bases short and J 6 bases short, with 14 bases between. CDR1 and CDR2 from the germline V gene are LNHDA and SQIVND (reference sequence). The CDR3 sequence is 14 residues long. The CDR3 DNA reads as TGTGCCAGTAGTTCCGGAGGGTCTTTTCAGCCCCAGCATTTT. Translated: CASSSGGSFQPQHF.

This chain uses TRBV18 with TRBJ2-5, with unresolved D. Trimming cost V 1 base and J 4 bases, with 7 bases left between them. The CDR3 totals 13 residues. Germline lookup yields CDR1 KGHSH and CDR2 LQKENI. CDR3: CASSPQAAETQYF. CDR3 nucleotide sequence: TGTGCCAGCTCACCACAGGCGGCAGAGACCCAGTACTTC.

The rearrangement uses TRBV19 and TRBJ1-5; 9 bases agree with TRBD1. CDR3 length: 20 residues. CDR1 LNHDA and CDR2 SQIVND come from the germline V gene (reference sequence). V shed 5 bases and J 3 bases; nucleotides not matched to a gene: 20. This chain's CDR3 is CASSLGTGTELLQYNQPQHF. The CDR3 DNA reads as TGTGCCAGTAGTCTAGGGACAGGGACCGAACTCCTCCAATACAATCAGCCCCAGCATTTT.

The V and J genes are TRBV10-1 and TRBJ1-1, with 10 bases aligning to TRBD1. Losses at the gene ends were 4 bases for V and 11 bases for J; bases not matched to a gene: 19. The CDR3 spans 17 residues. Germline values: CDR1 WNHNN, CDR2 SYGVQD (reference sequence). DNA for the CDR3: TGCGCCAGCAGTGGAGCTGGTACGGGACAGGGGATGATAGGGGCTTTCTTT. Encoded protein: CASSGAGTGQGMIGAFF.

V gene TRBV18 combines with J gene TRBJ2-7; 9 bases match TRBD1. Germline CDR1 and CDR2: KGHSH and LQKENI. V lost 3 bases to trimming and J lost 2 bases; unmatched junction nucleotides: 5. The CDR3 has 15 residues. The CDR3 here is CASSPRQGGTYEQYF. CDR3 in DNA: TGTGCCAGCTCACCCCGACAGGGGGGGACCTACGAGCAGTACTTC.

V and J are TRBV2 and TRBJ2-2; 7 nucleotides line up with TRBD1. Unmatched junction bases numbered 12, after V lost 3 bases and J lost 5 bases. The CDR3 sequence is 17 residues long. CDR1 SNHLY and CDR2 FYNNEI come from the germline V gene. DNA of the CDR3: TGTGCCAGCAGTGAGAGTTCAGGGACAGTTGAAACCGGGGAGCTGTTTTTT. Protein: CASSESSGTVETGELFF.

This clone was recorded a few times. The CDR3 bases are TGTGCCAGCAGTGACCCGGACAGATTATCGCAATTGGATACGCAGTATTTT. Translation gives CASSDPDRLSQLDTQYF. The V call is TRBV6-4, the J call TRBJ2-3; D is perhaps TRBD1 (6 bases). Trimming shortened V by 2 bases and J by 6 bases, and 21 bases separated the two germline ends. CDR3 length equals 17 residues. Germline V lookup: CDR1 MRHNA, CDR2 SNTAGT.

The rearrangement uses TRBV27 and TRBJ1-1; D call uncertain. V dropped 1 base and J dropped 0 bases, with 9 bases sitting between them. This CDR3 spans 15 amino acids. Germline CDR1 reads MNHEY; CDR2 reads SMNVEV (reference sequence). CDR3 residues: CASSLLGLVNTEAFF. CDR3 DNA sequence: TGTGCCAGCAGTTTATTAGGACTGGTGAACACTGAAGCTTTCTTT.

The chain joins TRBV3-1 (or the pseudogene TRBV3-2) to TRBJ1-3; D remains ambiguous. This CDR3 comprises 19 residues. Between the trimmed V and J ends, which lost 4 bases and 0 bases, there was a span of 22 bases. Germline values: CDR1 LGHDT, CDR2 YNNKEL (reference sequence). The CDR3, as DNA: TGTGCCAGCAGCCCCGCCCTTCGGGAGTATCAACGCTCTGGAAACACCATATATTTT. Protein: CASSPALREYQRSGNTIYF.

The chain links TRBV28 to TRBJ2-1; 7 bases line up with TRBD1. The CDR3 is made up of 16 amino acids. The germline CDR1 and CDR2 sequences are MDHEN and SYDVKM. V shed 5 bases, J shed 3 bases, and the junction held 10 bases outside the gene matches. The CDR3 DNA is TGTGCCAGCAGTGCACCGAGACAGGGTATCTACAATGAGCAGTTCTTC. This encodes CASSAPRQGIYNEQFF.

The CDR3 loop reads CASSDHRAGANVLTF. The CDR3 DNA reads TGTGCCAGCAGTGACCACCGGGCTGGGGCCAACGTCCTGACTTTC. This chain uses TRBV25-1 with TRBJ2-6; D is unclear. The V gene's germline CDR1 is MGHDK and CDR2 SYGVNS. This CDR3 is built from 15 residues. V was shortened by 3 bases and J by 2 bases, with 8 bases between the two germline ends.

The chain is built from TRBV6-5 and TRBJ1-1; D is unclear. V lost 8 bases and J lost 4, with 11 bases in between. Germline-derived CDR1 and CDR2 are MNHEY and SVGAGI. CDR3 size: 12 residues. The DNA for the CDR3 is TGTGCCAGCGGCTCAGGTACCACTGAAGCTTTCTTT. Protein sequence: CASGSGTTEAFF.